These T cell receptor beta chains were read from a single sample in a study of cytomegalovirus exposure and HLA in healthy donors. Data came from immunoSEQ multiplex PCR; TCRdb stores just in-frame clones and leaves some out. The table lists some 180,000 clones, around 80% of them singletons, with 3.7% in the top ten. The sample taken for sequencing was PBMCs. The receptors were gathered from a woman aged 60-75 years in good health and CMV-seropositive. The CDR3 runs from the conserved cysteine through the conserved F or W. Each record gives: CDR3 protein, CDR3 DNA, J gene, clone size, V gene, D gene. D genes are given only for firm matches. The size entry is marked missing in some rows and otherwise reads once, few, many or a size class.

CDR3: CASPSSRGNTEAFF
DNA: TGTGCCAGCCCTTCCTCGCGGGGGAACACTGAAGCTTTCTTT
J: TRBJ1-1
size: few
V: TRBV28
D: NA

CDR3: CASSLGSGANGLTF
DNA: TGTGCCAGCAGCTTGGGCTCTGGGGCCAACGGCCTGACTTTC
J: TRBJ2-6
size: NA
V: TRBV7-8
D: NA

CDR3: CASTQQGSFRQPQHF
DNA: TGTGCCAGTACCCAACAGGGTAGTTTTCGTCAGCCCCAGCATTTT
J: TRBJ1-5
size: few
V: TRBV19
D: NA

CDR3: CASSKEEAVNYGYTF
DNA: TGTGCCAGCAGCAAAGAAGAGGCAGTCAACTATGGCTACACCTTC
J: TRBJ1-2
size: NA
V: TRBV21-1
D: NA

CDR3: CASTGRGRSDSQYF
DNA: TGTGCCAGCACCGGGCGGGGCCGTAGCGACAGTCAGTACTTC
J: TRBJ2-4
size: few
V: TRBV2
D: NA

CDR3: CAWKNELGRHEQFF
DNA: TGTGCCTGGAAAAACGAACTGGGGCGGCATGAGCAGTTCTTC
J: TRBJ2-1
size: NA
V: TRBV30
D: NA

CDR3: CASSLFGSGRNYGYTF
DNA: TGTGCCAGCAGCTTATTCGGGTCGGGGAGGAACTATGGCTACACCTTC
J: TRBJ1-2
size: NA
V: TRBV7-2
D: NA

CDR3: CASTPTGGGTDTQYF
DNA: TGTGCCAGCACACCGACAGGGGGGGGCACAGATACGCAGTATTTT
J: TRBJ2-3
size: few
V: TRBV6-5
D: TRBD1

CDR3: CASKRGSGETDAQYF
DNA: TGTGCCAGCAAGAGGGGCAGCGGGGAGACAGATGCGCAGTATTTT
J: TRBJ2-3
size: NA
V: TRBV2
D: TRBD2

CDR3: CASSRTSGRALDGELFF
DNA: TGCGCCAGCAGCCGGACTAGCGGGAGGGCGCTGGACGGGGAGCTGTTTTTT
J: TRBJ2-2
size: NA
V: TRBV5-1
D: TRBD2

CDR3: CASSSGGLYEKLFF
DNA: TGTGCCAGCAGCTCCGGAGGCCTTTATGAAAAACTGTTTTTT
J: TRBJ1-4
size: NA
V: TRBV6-6
D: NA

CDR3: CASSELTSGANVLTF
DNA: TGTGCCAGCAGCGAACTCACTTCTGGGGCCAACGTCCTGACTTTC
J: TRBJ2-6
size: NA
V: TRBV6-6
D: NA

CDR3: CAWTSGNQPQHF
DNA: TGTGCCTGGACGTCTGGCAATCAGCCCCAGCATTTT
J: TRBJ1-5
size: few
V: TRBV30
D: NA

CDR3: CASSLEGRGTQETQYF
DNA: TGTGCCAGCAGTCTCGAAGGACGGGGGACCCAAGAGACCCAGTACTTC
J: TRBJ2-5
size: NA
V: TRBV28
D: NA

CDR3: CSARPTGIGEKLFF
DNA: TGCAGCGCCCGACCTACAGGGATCGGAGAAAAACTGTTTTTT
J: TRBJ1-4
size: NA
V: TRBV29-1
D: NA

CDR3: CATGEAANYGYTF
DNA: TGTGCCACCGGGGAGGCAGCTAACTATGGCTACACCTTC
J: TRBJ1-2
size: NA
V: TRBV27
D: NA

CDR3: CASSLVGTNLELFF
DNA: TGTGCCAGCAGCTTGGTAGGGACAAACCTGGAGCTGTTTTTT
J: TRBJ2-2
size: NA
V: TRBV5-4
D: NA

CDR3: CAWSFLPGQGDRTQYF
DNA: TGTGCCTGGAGTTTCCTCCCGGGACAGGGTGATCGGACCCAGTACTTC
J: TRBJ2-5
size: NA
V: TRBV30
D: TRBD1

CDR3: CASSLVLGLQNEQYF
DNA: TGTGCCAGCAGCTTAGTCCTAGGCCTCCAAAACGAGCAGTACTTC
J: TRBJ2-7
size: NA
V: TRBV7-2
D: NA

CDR3: CASQPHGGRGQPQHF
DNA: TGTGCCAGCCAACCCCATGGCGGAAGGGGACAGCCCCAGCATTTT
J: TRBJ1-5
size: NA
V: TRBV5-6
D: NA

CDR3: CASSQRDRAPGGYTF
DNA: TGTGCCAGCAGTCAAAGGGATCGGGCGCCGGGGGGCTACACCTTC
J: TRBJ1-2
size: few
V: TRBV28
D: NA

CDR3: CASSLFSSGRGETQYF
DNA: TGTGCCAGCAGTTTATTTTCCAGCGGGAGAGGTGAGACCCAGTACTTC
J: TRBJ2-5
size: NA
V: TRBV27
D: TRBD2

CDR3: CASSLRTGLGNTIYF
DNA: TGTGCCAGCAGTTTACGGACAGGGTTAGGAAACACCATATATTTT
J: TRBJ1-3
size: NA
V: TRBV27
D: TRBD1

CDR3: CATTHLSGVEGNEQFF
DNA: TGTGCCACAACCCACTTGAGCGGGGTGGAAGGGAATGAGCAGTTCTTC
J: TRBJ2-1
size: NA
V: TRBV19
D: TRBD2

CDR3: CASSYMGQGNEKLFF
DNA: TGTGCCAGCAGTTACATGGGACAGGGAAATGAAAAACTGTTTTTT
J: TRBJ1-4
size: NA
V: TRBV6-5
D: TRBD1

CDR3: CASRTGPYEQYF
DNA: TGTGCCAGCAGAACAGGTCCCTACGAGCAGTACTTC
J: TRBJ2-7
size: NA
V: TRBV6-5
D: NA

CDR3: CASSLWRLAGAGELFF
DNA: TGTGCCAGCAGTTTATGGCGGCTAGCGGGAGCCGGGGAGCTGTTTTTT
J: TRBJ2-2
size: NA
V: TRBV28
D: TRBD2

CDR3: CASSPRTSGRSEQYF
DNA: TGTGCCAGCAGCCCCCGGACTAGCGGGAGATCAGAGCAGTACTTC
J: TRBJ2-7
size: few
V: TRBV7-2
D: TRBD2

CDR3: CASSLVADNSPLHF
DNA: TGTGCCAGCAGCTTAGTTGCAGATAATTCACCCCTCCACTTT
J: TRBJ1-6
size: NA
V: TRBV7-3
D: NA

CDR3: CAIRPGTGGNQPQHF
DNA: TGTGCCATCAGGCCTGGGACAGGGGGTAATCAGCCCCAGCATTTT
J: TRBJ1-5
size: once
V: TRBV10-3
D: TRBD1

CDR3: CASSRTGEVYEQYF
DNA: TGTGCCAGCAGTCGGACAGGGGAGGTCTACGAGCAGTACTTC
J: TRBJ2-7
size: NA
V: TRBV6-1
D: TRBD1

CDR3: CASSLRWDGYTF
DNA: TGTGCCAGCAGTTTGAGGTGGGATGGCTACACCTTC
J: TRBJ1-2
size: once
V: TRBV28
D: NA

CDR3: CASSSPTGAGNTIYF
DNA: TGTGCCAGCAGTTCTCCGACAGGGGCTGGAAACACCATATATTTT
J: TRBJ1-3
size: NA
V: TRBV6-6
D: TRBD1

CDR3: CASTAGGAAYEQYF
DNA: TGTGCCAGCACTGCAGGGGGCGCCGCCTACGAGCAGTACTTC
J: TRBJ2-7
size: NA
V: TRBV6-1
D: TRBD1

CDR3: CASSPLVSTGGYGYTF
DNA: TGCGCCAGCAGCCCCCTAGTATCCACAGGGGGTTATGGCTACACCTTC
J: TRBJ1-2
size: once
V: TRBV5-1
D: TRBD1

CDR3: CASRVREGAFNQPQHF
DNA: TGTGCCAGCAGGGTCCGGGAGGGGGCATTTAATCAGCCCCAGCATTTT
J: TRBJ1-5
size: once
V: TRBV2
D: TRBD1

CDR3: CASSLGRGPSSYEQYF
DNA: TGCGCCAGCAGCTTGGGCAGGGGGCCGAGCTCCTACGAGCAGTACTTC
J: TRBJ2-7
size: NA
V: TRBV5-1
D: TRBD1

CDR3: CASRTTSGTGEQYF
DNA: TGTGCCAGCAGAACGACTAGCGGGACGGGCGAGCAGTACTTC
J: TRBJ2-7
size: NA
V: TRBV28
D: TRBD2

CDR3: CASSSGSPKSKDGYTF
DNA: TGCGCCAGCAGCTCCGGGTCCCCAAAATCAAAGGATGGCTACACCTTC
J: TRBJ1-2
size: NA
V: TRBV5-1
D: NA

CDR3: CASSLDRGPDTQYF
DNA: TGTGCCAGCAGTCTTGACAGGGGGCCAGATACGCAGTATTTT
J: TRBJ2-3
size: NA
V: TRBV28
D: TRBD1